This TCR beta chain appears in the sequencing data of a study of blood T cell repertoires in COVID-19. Across the study: COVID-19 samples from acute and convalescent phases originated in the United States, Italy and Spain. Nucleic acid was either cDNA or gDNA, and it came from T cells, B-cell-depleted T cells, or PBMCs.

The J segment lost 2 bases and the V segment lost 4 bases, leaving 5 bases of the junction unmatched. Germline V gene lookup returns CDR1 SGHNT and CDR2 YYREEE (reference sequence). The CDR3 runs to 14 residues. Per the original data handling: Quantification of nucleated cells was approximated via reference gene primer amplification. Assay: immunoSEQ multiplex PCR; the TCRdb copy retains only in-frame clones and omits some. The V and J calls and clone size come from that table; D and trimming were worked out from the DNA. The sample consists of some 290,000 clones, roughly 86% of them appearing once.

Sample: peripheral blood. The TCR was taken from a man between 18 and 35 years old with active or convalescent COVID-19. The chain uses TRBV5-4 and TRBJ2-7; 8 bases map to TRBD2. The CDR3 DNA is TGTGCCAGCAGCCCCGGGGGGGGAACCTACGAGCAGTACTTC. This gives the protein CASSPGGGTYEQYF.